This TCR beta chain was found in a study of a mutant IDH1 vaccine in newly diagnosed glioma. Overall study context: Vaccine administration was initiated 4-6 weeks following radiotherapy alone, or with temozolomide cycles. The timing of visit V12 was week 35, and that of visit V13 was week 47. Earlier therapy was either radiotherapy, temozolomide, or both, and most got both.

This CDR3 contains 16 residues. The V and J ends lost 6 bases and 4 bases, in that order; junction bases with no gene match: 11. Germline V lookup: CDR1 SNHLY, CDR2 FYNNEI. Time point in this sample: week 35, safety follow-up. Each dose delivered 300 ug of mutant IDH1 20-mer peptide subcutaneously with imiquimod. Generated by immunoSEQ multiplex PCR, the TCRdb table keeps only in-frame clones and is missing some. The profile covers 50,000 to 70,000 clones, with about 74% appearing a single time and over 4% taken by the ten largest. To note about this clone: Its antigen remains unidentified.

Material: PBMCs, obtained from a glioma patient whose treatment included an IDH1 peptide vaccine. This TCR came from a man between 45 and 60 years old with glioma. The V call is TRBV2, the J call TRBJ1-1; the match to TRBD1 covers 10 bases. CDR3 DNA: TGTGCCAGCAGCCCGGGACAGGGGCCAAGGAGCACTGAAGCTTTCTTT. Translating gives CASSPGQGPRSTEAFF.